This is a list of T cell receptor beta chains from one sample in a study of blood T cell repertoires in COVID-19. Produced via immunoSEQ multiplex PCR; TCRdb's table is partial and in-frame only. The sample lists 250,000 to 350,000 clones, around nine tenths occurring once. Sequencing input: peripheral blood. The receptors here all came from a woman in her fifties or sixties with acute or convalescent COVID-19. CDR3s include the opening cysteine and the closing phenylalanine or tryptophan. A D gene is named only where the DNA matches it firmly. Clone size is stated in some rows and not others, as once, few, many or a class when expanded.

j_call clone_size d_call v_call cdr3_aa cdr3_nt
TRBJ2-7 - TRBD1 TRBV19 CASSRDRVLEQYF TGTGCCAGTAGCCGGGACAGGGTGTTGGAGCAGTACTTC
TRBJ1-2 - - TRBV12-3/TRBV12-4 CASSSGASGYTF TGTGCCAGCAGTTCAGGTGCCTCGGGCTACACCTTC
TRBJ2-7 - TRBD2 TRBV28 CASSRDYQYEQYF TGTGCCAGCAGCCGGGACTATCAGTACGAGCAGTACTTC
TRBJ2-7 once - TRBV21-1 CASSTGSRYEQYF TGTGCCAGCAGCACGGGGTCCAGGTACGAGCAGTACTTC
TRBJ1-6 - TRBD1 TRBV6-6 CASSSETGLNSPLHF TGTGCCAGCAGTTCGGAGACAGGGCTTAATTCACCCCTCCACTTT
TRBJ2-6 - - TRBV12-3/TRBV12-4 CASSFSDTPAF TGTGCCAGCAGTTTTTCGGACACCCCTGCTTTC
TRBJ1-6 - TRBD1 TRBV5-4 CASSPPGQGNSPLHF TGTGCCAGCAGTCCTCCGGGACAGGGAAATTCACCCCTCCACTTT
TRBJ2-7 - TRBD1 TRBV6-2/TRBV6-3 CASSDRTGVEQYF TGTGCCAGCAGTGACAGGACAGGGGTCGAGCAGTACTTC
TRBJ1-2 few - TRBV27 CASSLPGQVGGYTF TGTGCCAGCAGTTTACCGGGACAAGTTGGCGGCTACACCTTC
TRBJ1-1 - - TRBV15 CATSRDKGVALGEAFF TGTGCCACCAGCAGAGATAAGGGGGTGGCGTTAGGTGAAGCTTTCTTT
TRBJ1-3 few - TRBV7-2 CASSLGGLSGNTIYF TGTGCCAGCAGCTTAGGCGGCCTCTCTGGAAACACCATATATTTT
TRBJ1-3 - - TRBV19 CASSPHSGNTIYF TGTGCCAGTAGTCCCCATTCCGGAAACACCATATATTTT
TRBJ2-1 few TRBD2 TRBV6-2/TRBV6-3 CASSSNLAGGPQFF TGTGCCAGCAGTTCGAACCTAGCGGGAGGCCCCCAGTTCTTC
TRBJ2-7 - - TRBV6-2/TRBV6-3 CASSYGGLLPYEQYF TGTGCCAGCAGTTACGGGGGACTTCTTCCTTACGAGCAGTACTTC
TRBJ2-1 - TRBD2 TRBV2 CASSHFKTSGFYNEQFF TGTGCCAGCAGTCACTTTAAGACTAGCGGATTCTACAATGAGCAGTTCTTC
TRBJ1-2 - TRBD1 TRBV10-3 CAATGREYGYTF TGTGCCGCGACAGGGAGAGAGTATGGCTACACCTTC
TRBJ2-7 - TRBD2 TRBV6-2/TRBV6-3 CASSYPIRLAGGRQYF TGTGCCAGCAGTTACCCGATCCGACTAGCGGGGGGCCGGCAGTACTTC
TRBJ1-1 - TRBD1 TRBV5-1 CASSEGTGGYTEAFF TGCGCCAGCAGCGAGGGAACAGGGGGATACACTGAAGCTTTCTTT
TRBJ1-5 few - TRBV12-3/TRBV12-4 CASSLAEGYPQHF TGTGCCAGCAGTTTAGCGGAGGGCTATCCCCAGCATTTT
TRBJ1-3 - - TRBV5-6 CASSSVARGGSGNTIYF TGTGCCAGCAGCTCCGTAGCACGGGGGGGATCTGGAAACACCATATATTTT
TRBJ1-5 - - TRBV10-1 CATLTRYQPQHF TGCGCCACCCTAACCAGGTATCAGCCCCAGCATTTT
TRBJ1-2 - - TRBV29-1 CSVDGLLTRNYGYTF TGCAGCGTTGATGGACTCCTTACAAGGAACTATGGCTACACCTTC
TRBJ1-6 - - TRBV12-3/TRBV12-4 CASGVSYNSPLHF TGTGCCAGCGGAGTCTCCTATAATTCACCCCTCCACTTT
TRBJ1-1 - - TRBV5-4 CASSRPGVEAFF TGTGCCAGCAGTAGGCCGGGGGTTGAAGCTTTCTTT
TRBJ2-5 - - TRBV2 CASSVGGRQETQYF TGTGCCAGCAGTGTTGGGGGGAGGCAAGAGACCCAGTACTTC
TRBJ1-2 - - TRBV2 CASNTNNYGYTF TGTGCCAGCAACACCAATAACTATGGCTACACCTTC
TRBJ2-4 - TRBD1 TRBV28 CASSLDRVGIQYF TGTGCCAGCAGCTTGGACAGGGTCGGCATTCAGTACTTC
TRBJ2-1 - TRBD1 TRBV11-2 CASSIDRGNYNEQFF TGTGCCAGCAGCATCGACAGGGGAAACTACAATGAGCAGTTCTTC
TRBJ1-4 - - TRBV2 CASSGGGGEKLFF TGTGCCAGCAGTGGGGGAGGAGGAGAAAAACTGTTTTTT
TRBJ2-1 once TRBD2 TRBV4-2 CASALTMGVTGGNEQFF TGTGCCAGCGCGCTAACCATGGGGGTGACGGGGGGCAATGAGCAGTTCTTC
TRBJ1-1 - - TRBV12-3/TRBV12-4 CASTLSGNTEAFF TGTGCCAGCACCCTTTCGGGGAACACTGAAGCTTTCTTT
TRBJ2-5 once - TRBV28 CASSSLLNQLDRPPGQETQYF TGTGCCAGCAGTTCCCTACTTAACCAATTAGATCGCCCCCCGGGCCAAGAGACCCAGTACTTC
TRBJ1-2 few - TRBV7-2 CASSSNPPGDGYTF TGTGCCAGCAGCTCCAATCCCCCAGGGGATGGCTACACCTTC
TRBJ1-3 - - TRBV6-5 CASSYGGRGNTIYF TGTGCCAGCAGTTACGGGGGCAGGGGAAACACCATATATTTT
TRBJ1-3 - TRBD1 TRBV4-1 CASTQDKGQVSPTTPGNTIYF TGCGCCAGCACCCAAGATAAGGGACAGGTCAGCCCCACTACTCCTGGAAACACCATATATTTT
TRBJ2-7 - - TRBV7-9 CASSLASTYEQYF TGTGCCAGCAGCTTAGCGTCAACCTACGAGCAGTACTTC
TRBJ2-2 - - TRBV18 CASSRGGGDTGELFF TGTGCCAGCTCACGCGGAGGTGGGGACACCGGGGAGCTGTTTTTT
TRBJ1-3 once - TRBV28 CASSFIRGHITGNTIYF TGTGCCAGCAGTTTCATTCGGGGACATATCACTGGAAACACCATATATTTT
TRBJ1-1 few - TRBV9 CASSVAGNTEAFF TGTGCCAGCAGCGTAGCAGGGAACACTGAAGCTTTCTTT
TRBJ2-2 - - TRBV3-1/TRBV3-2 CASSHRAGELFF TGTGCCAGCAGCCATCGAGCCGGGGAGCTGTTTTTT
TRBJ2-4 - - TRBV28 CASSSSTENIQYF TGTGCCAGCAGTTCCTCGACAGAAAACATTCAGTACTTC
TRBJ1-2 - TRBD1 TRBV25-1 CASSATGGAQGYHGYTF TGTGCCAGCAGTGCTACAGGGGGGGCACAGGGATACCATGGCTACACCTTC
TRBJ1-5 - - TRBV3-1/TRBV3-2 CASSPVRGQPQHF TGTGCCAGCAGCCCGGTTAGGGGACAGCCCCAGCATTTT
TRBJ1-1 - - TRBV19 CATRLAVNTEAFF TGTGCCACAAGGTTAGCGGTGAACACTGAAGCTTTCTTT
TRBJ1-3 - - TRBV2 CASSAEPSSGNTIYF TGTGCCAGCAGTGCTGAACCGAGCTCTGGAAACACCATATATTTT
TRBJ2-5 - TRBD2 TRBV2 CASAGRGETQYF TGTGCCAGCGCAGGGAGGGGAGAGACCCAGTACTTC
TRBJ2-7 - - TRBV28 CASSPRTESYEQYF TGTGCCAGCAGTCCTCGGACAGAGTCCTACGAGCAGTACTTC
TRBJ2-5 few TRBD2 TRBV9 CASSVSGGAWGETQYF TGTGCCAGCAGCGTTAGCGGGGGGGCCTGGGGAGAGACCCAGTACTTC
TRBJ1-3 - - TRBV9 CASSVLRDSTSGNTIYF TGTGCCAGCAGCGTACTCCGGGACTCGACCTCTGGAAACACCATATATTTT